Given below is one T cell receptor beta chain in context. Its antigen is not known. Of the isolated RNA, all was reverse transcribed, and so the sequenced material was expressed TCRB transcripts. An average roughly 3.3 million reads came from naive, central memory and regulatory T cell samples. Generated by immunoSEQ multiplex PCR, the TCRdb table keeps only in-frame clones and is missing some. The sample yields 200,000 to 250,000 clones, roughly 11% seen once. Roughly 110 mL of blood, on average, came from one heparinised draw per donor. These data come from a study of beta chain features in type 1 diabetes. Study in general: Summed over all samples, the examined sorted cells came to roughly 110,000,000.

Findings and caveats of the study: No resolution was reached here on whether HLA type influences TCRB rearrangement.

The CDR3 has 14 residues. Between the trimmed V and J ends, which lost 5 bases and 0 bases, there was a span of 7 bases. Germline V CDR1 and CDR2: MNHEY, SMNVEV (reference sequence). The chain couples TRBV27 to TRBJ2-2, with D hard to call. This clonotype was obtained from a man between 18 and 35 years old in good health. The sample taken for sequencing was central memory CD4+ T cells from blood. In DNA, the CDR3 is TGTGCCAGCAGTCCGAGGACGAACACCGGGGAGCTGTTTTTT. Amino acid sequence: CASSPRTNTGELFF.